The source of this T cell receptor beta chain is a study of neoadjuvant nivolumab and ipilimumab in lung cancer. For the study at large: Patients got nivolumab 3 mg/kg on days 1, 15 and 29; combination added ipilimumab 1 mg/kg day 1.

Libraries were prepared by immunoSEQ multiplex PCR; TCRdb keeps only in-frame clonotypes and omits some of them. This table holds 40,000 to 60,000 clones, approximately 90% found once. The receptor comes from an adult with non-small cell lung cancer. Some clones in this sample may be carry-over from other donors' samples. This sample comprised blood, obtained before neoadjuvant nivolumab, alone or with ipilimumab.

The CDR3 loop is CASSPRQQETQYF. The CDR3 coding sequence is TGTGCCAGCTCACCAAGACAGCAAGAGACCCAGTACTTC. The chain recombines TRBV18 with TRBJ2-5, with D possibly being TRBD1 (5 bases). Trimming cost V 2 bases and J 2 bases, with 6 bases left between them. Looked up from germline, CDR1 is KGHSH and CDR2 is LQKENI. The CDR3 sequence is 13 residues long.